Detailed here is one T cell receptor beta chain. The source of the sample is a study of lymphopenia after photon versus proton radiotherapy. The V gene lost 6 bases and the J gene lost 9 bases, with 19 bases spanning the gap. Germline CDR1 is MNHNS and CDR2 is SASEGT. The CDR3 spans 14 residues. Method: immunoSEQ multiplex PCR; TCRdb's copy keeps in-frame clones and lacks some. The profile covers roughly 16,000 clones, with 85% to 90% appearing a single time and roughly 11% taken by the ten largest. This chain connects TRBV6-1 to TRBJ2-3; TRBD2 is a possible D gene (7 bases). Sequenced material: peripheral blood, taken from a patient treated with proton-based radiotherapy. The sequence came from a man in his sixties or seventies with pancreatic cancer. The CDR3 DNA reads TGTGCCAGCAGGGTCGGGGGGCAGGTTTTAACGCAGTATTTT. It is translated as CASRVGGQVLTQYF.